The present entry profiles one TCR beta chain with its context. No antigen is known for it. This entry comes from a study of beta chain features in type 1 diabetes. Whole-study findings and limits: Diminished insertions and augmented deletions at VDJ junctions characterized type 1 diabetes patients. Patients with Type 1 diabetes showed moderately but significantly shorter TCRB CDR3s in all four CD4+ subsets. Among patients, naive, central memory and Treg TCRB repertoires appeared more similar than among healthy donors.

TCRB transcripts that were expressed got sequenced, as all of the isolated RNA had been reverse transcribed. Some clones are missing from TCRdb's copy, which holds only in-frame ones; the method was immunoSEQ multiplex PCR. The repertoire holds hundreds of thousands of clones, with around 15% as singletons. CDR1 is MNHEY and CDR2 is SMNVEV in the germline V gene (reference sequence). The J segment lost 0 bases and the V segment lost 6 bases, leaving 11 bases of the junction unmatched. There are 17 residues in the CDR3. The receptor comes from a man between 18 and 35 years old with type 1 diabetes. Sequenced sample: naive CD4+ T cells from blood. The chain couples TRBV27 to TRBJ1-5; 7 positions agree with TRBD1. The chain's CDR3 is CASSPTGFPSSNQPQHF. The CDR3 nucleotides read TGTGCCAGCAGCCCGACAGGGTTCCCTAGTAGCAATCAGCCCCAGCATTTT.